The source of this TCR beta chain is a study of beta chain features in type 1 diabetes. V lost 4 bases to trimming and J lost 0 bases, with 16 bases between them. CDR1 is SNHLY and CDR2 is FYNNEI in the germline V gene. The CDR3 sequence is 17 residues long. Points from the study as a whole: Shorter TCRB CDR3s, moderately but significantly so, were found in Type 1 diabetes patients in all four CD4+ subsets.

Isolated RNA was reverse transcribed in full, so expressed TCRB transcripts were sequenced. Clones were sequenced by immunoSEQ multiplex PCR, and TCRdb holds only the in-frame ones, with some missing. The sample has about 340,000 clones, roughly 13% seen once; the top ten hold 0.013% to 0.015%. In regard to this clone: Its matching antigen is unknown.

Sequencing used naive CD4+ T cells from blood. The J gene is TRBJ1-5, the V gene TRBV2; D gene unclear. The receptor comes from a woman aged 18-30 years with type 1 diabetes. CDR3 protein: CASSVHRFANSNQPQHF. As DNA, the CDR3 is TGTGCCAGCAGTGTCCACCGCTTCGCGAATAGCAATCAGCCCCAGCATTTT.